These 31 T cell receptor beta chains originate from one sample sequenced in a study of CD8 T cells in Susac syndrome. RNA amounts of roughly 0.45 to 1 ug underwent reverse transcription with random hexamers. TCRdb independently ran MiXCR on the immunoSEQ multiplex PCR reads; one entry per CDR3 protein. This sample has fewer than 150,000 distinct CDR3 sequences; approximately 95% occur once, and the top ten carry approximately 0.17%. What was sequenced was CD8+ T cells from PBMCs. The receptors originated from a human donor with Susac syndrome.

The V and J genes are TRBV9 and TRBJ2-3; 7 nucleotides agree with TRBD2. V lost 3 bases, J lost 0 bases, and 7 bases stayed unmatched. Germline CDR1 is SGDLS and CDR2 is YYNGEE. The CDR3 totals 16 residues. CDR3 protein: CASSARLADSTDTQYF. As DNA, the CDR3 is TGTGCCAGCAGCGCGAGACTAGCTGATAGCACAGATACGCAGTATTTT.

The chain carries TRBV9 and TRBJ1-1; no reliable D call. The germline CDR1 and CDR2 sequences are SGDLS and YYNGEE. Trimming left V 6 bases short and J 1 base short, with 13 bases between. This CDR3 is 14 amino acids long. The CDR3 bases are TGTGCCAGCAACCCCGGTTGGGGGAACACTGAAGCTTTCTTT. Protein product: CASNPGWGNTEAFF.

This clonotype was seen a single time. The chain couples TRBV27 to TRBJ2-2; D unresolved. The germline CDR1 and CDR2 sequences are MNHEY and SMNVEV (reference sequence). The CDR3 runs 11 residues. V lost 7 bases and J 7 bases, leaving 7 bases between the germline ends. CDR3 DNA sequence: TGTGCCAGCAACCATAACGGGGAGCTGTTTTTT. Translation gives CASNHNGELFF.

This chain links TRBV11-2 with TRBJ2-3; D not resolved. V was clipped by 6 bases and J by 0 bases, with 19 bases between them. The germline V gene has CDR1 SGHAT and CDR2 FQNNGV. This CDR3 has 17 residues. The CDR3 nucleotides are TGTGCCAGCAGGCCCCGACCCGGCGGCACTAGCACAGATACGCAGTATTTT. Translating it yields CASRPRPGGTSTDTQYF. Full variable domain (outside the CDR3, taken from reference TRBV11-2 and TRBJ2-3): EAGVAQSPRYKIIEKRQSVAFWCNPISGHATLYWYQQILGQGPKLLIQFQNNGVVDDSQLPKDRFSAERLKGVDSTLKIQPAKLEDSAVYLCASRPRPGGTSTDTQYFGPGTRLTVL.

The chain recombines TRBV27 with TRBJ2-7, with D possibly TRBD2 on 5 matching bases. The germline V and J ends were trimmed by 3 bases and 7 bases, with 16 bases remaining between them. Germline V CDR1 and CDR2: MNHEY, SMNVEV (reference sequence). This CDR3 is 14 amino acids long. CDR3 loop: CASSFGLPRGEQYF. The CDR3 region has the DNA TGTGCCAGCAGTTTTGGGCTACCTAGAGGGGAGCAGTACTTC.

The CDR3 sequence is CASSQITDRPDGQYF. The CDR3 coding sequence is TGCGCCAGCAGCCAAATTACGGACAGACCCGACGGGCAGTACTTC. This chain uses TRBV4-1 with TRBJ2-7; TRBD1 is a possible D gene (6 bases). CDR3 length: 15 residues. The V end was cut by 2 bases, the J end by 9 bases, with 20 bases between. CDR1 and CDR2 (germline): MGHRA, YSYEKL.

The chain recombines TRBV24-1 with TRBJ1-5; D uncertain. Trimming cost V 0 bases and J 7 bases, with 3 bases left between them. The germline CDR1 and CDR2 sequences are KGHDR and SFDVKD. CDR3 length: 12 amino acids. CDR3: CATSDLEQPQHF. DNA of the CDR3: TGTGCCACCAGTGATTTGGAGCAGCCCCAGCATTTT.

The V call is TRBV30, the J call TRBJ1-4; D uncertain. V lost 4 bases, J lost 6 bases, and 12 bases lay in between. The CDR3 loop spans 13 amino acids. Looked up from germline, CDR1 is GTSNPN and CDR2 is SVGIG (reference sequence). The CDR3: CAWTAGDDEKLFF. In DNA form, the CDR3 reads TGTGCCTGGACAGCAGGTGATGATGAAAAACTGTTTTTT.

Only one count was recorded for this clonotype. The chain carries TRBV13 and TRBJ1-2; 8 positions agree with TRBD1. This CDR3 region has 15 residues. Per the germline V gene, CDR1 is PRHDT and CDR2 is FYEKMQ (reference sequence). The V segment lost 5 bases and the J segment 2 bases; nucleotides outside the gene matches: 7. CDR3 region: CASSPLQGANYGYTF. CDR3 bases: TGTGCCAGCAGCCCTTTGCAGGGGGCCAACTATGGCTACACCTTC.

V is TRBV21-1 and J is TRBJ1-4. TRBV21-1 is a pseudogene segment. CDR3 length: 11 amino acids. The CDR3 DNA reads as TGTGCCAGCAGCAAGCCGCGCAAACTGTTTTTT. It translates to CASSKPRKLFF.

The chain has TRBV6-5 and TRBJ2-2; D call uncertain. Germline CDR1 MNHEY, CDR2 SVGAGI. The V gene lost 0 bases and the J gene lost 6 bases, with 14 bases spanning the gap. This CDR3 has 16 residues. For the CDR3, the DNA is TGTGCCAGCAGTTACTCCCCTTGGTCCGGATCCGGGGAGCTGTTTTTT. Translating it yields CASSYSPWSGSGELFF.

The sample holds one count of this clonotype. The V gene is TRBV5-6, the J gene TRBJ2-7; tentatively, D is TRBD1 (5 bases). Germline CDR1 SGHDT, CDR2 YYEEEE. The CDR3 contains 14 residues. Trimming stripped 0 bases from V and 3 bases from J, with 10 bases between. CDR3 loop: CASSLGGAIYEQYF. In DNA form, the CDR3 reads TGTGCCAGCAGCTTGGGTGGGGCAATCTACGAGCAGTACTTC.

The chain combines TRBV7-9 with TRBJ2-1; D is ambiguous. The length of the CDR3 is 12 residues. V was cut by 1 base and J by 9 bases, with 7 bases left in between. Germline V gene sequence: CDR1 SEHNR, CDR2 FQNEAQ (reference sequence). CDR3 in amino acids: CASSLDLAEQFF. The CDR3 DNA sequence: TGTGCCAGCAGCTTAGACTTGGCTGAGCAGTTCTTC.

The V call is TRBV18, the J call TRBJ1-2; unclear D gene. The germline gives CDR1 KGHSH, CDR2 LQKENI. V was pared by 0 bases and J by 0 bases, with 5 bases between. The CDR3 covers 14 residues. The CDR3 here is CASSPPETNYGYTF. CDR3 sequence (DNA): TGTGCCAGCTCACCACCGGAAACTAACTATGGCTACACCTTC.

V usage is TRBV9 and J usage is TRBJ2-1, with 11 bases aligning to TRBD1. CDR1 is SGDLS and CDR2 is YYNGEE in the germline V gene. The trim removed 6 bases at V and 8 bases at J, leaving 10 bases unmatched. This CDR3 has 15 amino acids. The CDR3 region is CASTPTGTGGHEQFF. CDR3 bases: TGTGCCAGCACTCCCACGGGGACAGGGGGGCATGAGCAGTTCTTC.

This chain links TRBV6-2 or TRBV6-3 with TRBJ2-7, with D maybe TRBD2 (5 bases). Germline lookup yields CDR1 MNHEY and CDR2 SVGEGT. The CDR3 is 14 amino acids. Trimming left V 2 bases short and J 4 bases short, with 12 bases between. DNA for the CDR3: TGTGCCAGCAGTTACGCGGGTTTGAGTTACGAGCAGTACTTC. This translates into CASSYAGLSYEQYF.

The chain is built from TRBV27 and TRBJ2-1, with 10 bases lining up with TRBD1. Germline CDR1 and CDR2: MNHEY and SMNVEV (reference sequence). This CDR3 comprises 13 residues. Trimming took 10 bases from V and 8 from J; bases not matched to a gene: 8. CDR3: CATRQGAYHEQFF. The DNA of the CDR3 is TGTGCCACAAGACAGGGGGCGTACCATGAGCAGTTCTTC.

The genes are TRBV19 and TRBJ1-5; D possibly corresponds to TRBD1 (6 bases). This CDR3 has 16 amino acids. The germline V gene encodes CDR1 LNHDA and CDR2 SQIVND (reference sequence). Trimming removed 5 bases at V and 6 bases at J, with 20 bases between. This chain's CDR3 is CASSDHSMGGGQPQHF. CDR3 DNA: TGTGCCAGTAGTGACCATAGTATGGGGGGCGGTCAGCCCCAGCATTTT.

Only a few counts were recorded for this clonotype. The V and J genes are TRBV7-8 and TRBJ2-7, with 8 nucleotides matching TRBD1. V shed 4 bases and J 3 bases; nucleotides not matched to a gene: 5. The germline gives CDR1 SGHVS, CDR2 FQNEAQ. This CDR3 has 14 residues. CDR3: CASSSYRGSYEQYF. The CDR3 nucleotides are TGTGCCAGCAGCTCTTACAGGGGGAGCTACGAGCAGTACTTC.

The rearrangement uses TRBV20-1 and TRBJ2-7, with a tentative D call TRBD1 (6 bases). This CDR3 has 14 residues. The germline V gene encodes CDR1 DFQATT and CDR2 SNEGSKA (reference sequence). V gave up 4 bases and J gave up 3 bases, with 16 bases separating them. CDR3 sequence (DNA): TGCAGTGCTACAAAGACAGGAGAGCTCTACGAGCAGTACTTC. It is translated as CSATKTGELYEQYF.

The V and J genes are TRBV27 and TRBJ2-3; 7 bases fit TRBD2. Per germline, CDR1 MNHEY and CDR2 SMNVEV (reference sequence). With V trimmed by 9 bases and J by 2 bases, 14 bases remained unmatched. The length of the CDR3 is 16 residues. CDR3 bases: TGTGCCAGTCAAAGTCCGGTTGGACTAGACACAGATACGCAGTATTTT. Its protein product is CASQSPVGLDTDTQYF.

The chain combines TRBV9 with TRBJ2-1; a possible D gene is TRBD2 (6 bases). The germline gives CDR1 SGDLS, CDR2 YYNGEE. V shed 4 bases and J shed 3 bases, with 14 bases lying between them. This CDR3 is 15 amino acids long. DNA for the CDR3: TGTGCCAGCAGCACCGGAGGGTTTGACTACAATGAGCAGTTCTTC. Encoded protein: CASSTGGFDYNEQFF.

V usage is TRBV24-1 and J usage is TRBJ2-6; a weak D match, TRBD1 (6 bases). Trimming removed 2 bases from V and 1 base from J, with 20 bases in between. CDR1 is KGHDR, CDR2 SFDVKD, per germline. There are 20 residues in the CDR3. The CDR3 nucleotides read TGTGCCACCAGTGATTCCCGGACAGCCATTTCGTTATCTGGGGCCAACGTCCTGACTTTC. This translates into CATSDSRTAISLSGANVLTF.

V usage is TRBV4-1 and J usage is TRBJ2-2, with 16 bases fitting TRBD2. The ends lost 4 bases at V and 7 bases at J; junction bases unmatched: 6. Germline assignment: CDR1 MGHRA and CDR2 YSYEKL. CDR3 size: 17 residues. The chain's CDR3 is CASSLGLAGGRHGELFF. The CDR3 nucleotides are TGCGCCAGCAGCCTGGGACTAGCGGGAGGGCGTCACGGGGAGCTGTTTTTT.

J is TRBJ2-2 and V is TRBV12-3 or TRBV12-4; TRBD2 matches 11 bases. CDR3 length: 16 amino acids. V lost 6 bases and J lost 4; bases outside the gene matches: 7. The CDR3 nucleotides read TGTGCCAGCAGCCTCCTAGCGGGAGGCGGCACCGGGGAGCTGTTTTTT. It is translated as CASSLLAGGGTGELFF.

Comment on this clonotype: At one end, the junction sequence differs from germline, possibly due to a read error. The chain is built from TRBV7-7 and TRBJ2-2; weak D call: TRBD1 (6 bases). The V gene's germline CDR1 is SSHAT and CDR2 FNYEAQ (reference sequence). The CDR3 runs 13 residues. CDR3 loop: CASSSNREGELFF. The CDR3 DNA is TGTGCTAGCAGCTCCAACAGGGAGGGGGAGCTGTTTTTT.

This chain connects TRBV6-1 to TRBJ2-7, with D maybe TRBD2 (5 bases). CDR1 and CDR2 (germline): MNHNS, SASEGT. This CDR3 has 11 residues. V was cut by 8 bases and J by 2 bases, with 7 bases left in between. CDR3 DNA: TGTGCCAGCCTACTAGCCTACGAGCAGTACTTC. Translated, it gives CASLLAYEQYF.

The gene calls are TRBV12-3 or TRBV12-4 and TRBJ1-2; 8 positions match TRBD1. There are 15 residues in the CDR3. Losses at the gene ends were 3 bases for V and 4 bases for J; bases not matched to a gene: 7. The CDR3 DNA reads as TGTGCCAGCAGTTTGCCACAGGGGGAGGCCTATGGCTACACCTTC. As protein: CASSLPQGEAYGYTF.

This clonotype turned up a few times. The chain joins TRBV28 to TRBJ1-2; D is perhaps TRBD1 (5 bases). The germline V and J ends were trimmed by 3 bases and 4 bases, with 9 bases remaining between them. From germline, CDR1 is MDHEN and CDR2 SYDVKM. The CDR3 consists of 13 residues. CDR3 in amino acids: CASSFGTGYGYTF. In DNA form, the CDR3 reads TGTGCCAGCAGTTTCGGGACTGGCTATGGCTACACCTTC.

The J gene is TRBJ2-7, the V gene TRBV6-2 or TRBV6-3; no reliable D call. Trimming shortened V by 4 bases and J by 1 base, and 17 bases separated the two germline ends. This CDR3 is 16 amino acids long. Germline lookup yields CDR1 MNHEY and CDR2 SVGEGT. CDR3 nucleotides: TGTGCCAGCAGTTTAGAAGCAAGCCGCCGATCCTACGAGCAGTACTTC. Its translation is CASSLEASRRSYEQYF.

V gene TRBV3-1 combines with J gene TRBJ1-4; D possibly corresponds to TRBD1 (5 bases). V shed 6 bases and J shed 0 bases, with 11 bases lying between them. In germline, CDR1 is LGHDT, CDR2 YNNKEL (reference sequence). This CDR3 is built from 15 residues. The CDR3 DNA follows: TGTGCCAGCAGTGAAGGGGTTGCAACTAATGAAAAACTGTTTTTT. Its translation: CASSEGVATNEKLFF.